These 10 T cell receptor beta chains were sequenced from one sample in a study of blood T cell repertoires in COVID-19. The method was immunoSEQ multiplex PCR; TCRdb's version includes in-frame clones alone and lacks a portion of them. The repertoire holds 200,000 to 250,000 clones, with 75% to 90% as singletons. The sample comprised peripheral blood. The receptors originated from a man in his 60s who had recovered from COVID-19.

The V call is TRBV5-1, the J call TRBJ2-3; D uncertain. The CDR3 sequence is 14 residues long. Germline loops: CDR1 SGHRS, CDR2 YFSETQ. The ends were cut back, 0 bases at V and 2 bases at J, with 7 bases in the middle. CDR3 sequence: CASSLVVVTDTQYF. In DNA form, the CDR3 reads TGCGCCAGCAGCTTGGTAGTAGTCACAGATACGCAGTATTTT. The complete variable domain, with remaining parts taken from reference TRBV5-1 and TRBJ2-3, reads KAGVTQTPRYLIKTRGQQVTLSCSPISGHRSVSWYQQTPGQGLQFLFEYFSETQRNKGNFPGRFSGRQFSNSRSEMNVSTLELGDSALYLCASSLVVVTDTQYFGPGTRLTVL.

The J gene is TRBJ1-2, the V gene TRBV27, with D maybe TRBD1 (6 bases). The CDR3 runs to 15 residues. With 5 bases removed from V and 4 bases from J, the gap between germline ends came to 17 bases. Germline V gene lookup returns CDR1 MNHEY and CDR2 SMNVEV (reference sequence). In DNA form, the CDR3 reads TGTGCCAGCAGTGCGGGGGGGGCACGACTCTATGGCTACACCTTC. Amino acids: CASSAGGARLYGYTF.

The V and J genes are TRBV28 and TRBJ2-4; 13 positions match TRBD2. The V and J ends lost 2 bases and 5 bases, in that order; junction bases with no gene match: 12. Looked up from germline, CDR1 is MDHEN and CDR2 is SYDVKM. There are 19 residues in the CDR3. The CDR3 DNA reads TGTGCCAGCAGTTTAAAACTAGCGGGAGGGCGGACCAAGCAAAACATTCAGTACTTC. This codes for CASSLKLAGGRTKQNIQYF.

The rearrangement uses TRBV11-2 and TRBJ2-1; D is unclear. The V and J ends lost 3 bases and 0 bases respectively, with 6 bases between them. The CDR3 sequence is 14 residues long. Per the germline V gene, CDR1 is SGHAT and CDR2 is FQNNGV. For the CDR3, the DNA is TGTGCCAGCAGCTTCTATATCTCCTACAATGAGCAGTTCTTC. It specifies CASSFYISYNEQFF.

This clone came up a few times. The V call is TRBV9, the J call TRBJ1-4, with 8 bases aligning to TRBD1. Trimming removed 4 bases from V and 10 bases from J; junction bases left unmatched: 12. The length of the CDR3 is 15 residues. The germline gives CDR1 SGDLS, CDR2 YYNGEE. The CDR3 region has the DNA TGTGCCAGCAGCTCTTCGACAGGGGAGGGTGGAAAACTGTTTTTT. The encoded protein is CASSSSTGEGGKLFF. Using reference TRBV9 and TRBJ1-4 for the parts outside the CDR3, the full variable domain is DSGVTQTPKHLITATGQRVTLRCSPRSGDLSVYWYQQSLDQGLQFLIQYYNGEERAKGNILERFSAQQFPDLHSELNLSSLELGDSALYFCASSSSTGEGGKLFFGSGTQLSVL.

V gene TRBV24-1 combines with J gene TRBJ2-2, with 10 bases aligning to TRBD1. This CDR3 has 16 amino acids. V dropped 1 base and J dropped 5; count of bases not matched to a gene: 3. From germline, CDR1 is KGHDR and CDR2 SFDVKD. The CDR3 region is CATSDLGTGVTGELFF. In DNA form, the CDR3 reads TGTGCCACCAGTGATTTAGGGACAGGGGTAACCGGGGAGCTGTTTTTT.

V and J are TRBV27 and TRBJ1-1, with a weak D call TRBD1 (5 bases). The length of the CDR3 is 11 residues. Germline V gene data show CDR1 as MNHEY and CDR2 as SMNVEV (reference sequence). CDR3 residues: CVSGGFTEAFF. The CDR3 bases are TGTGTCAGTGGGGGGTTCACTGAAGCTTTCTTT.

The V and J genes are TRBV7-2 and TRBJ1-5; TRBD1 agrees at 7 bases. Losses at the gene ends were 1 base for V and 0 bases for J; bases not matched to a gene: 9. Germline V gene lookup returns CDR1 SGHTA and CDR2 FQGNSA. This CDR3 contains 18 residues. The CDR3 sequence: CASSLVGTAPNSNQPQHF. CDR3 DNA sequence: TGTGCCAGCAGCTTAGTAGGGACAGCCCCCAATAGCAATCAGCCCCAGCATTTT.

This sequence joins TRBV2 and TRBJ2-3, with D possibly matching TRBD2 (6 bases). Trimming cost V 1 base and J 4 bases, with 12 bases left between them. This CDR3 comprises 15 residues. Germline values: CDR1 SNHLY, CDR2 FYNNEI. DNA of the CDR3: TGTGCCAGCAGTGAAGAGAGGTCGGGGGCAGATACGCAGTATTTT. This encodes CASSEERSGADTQYF.

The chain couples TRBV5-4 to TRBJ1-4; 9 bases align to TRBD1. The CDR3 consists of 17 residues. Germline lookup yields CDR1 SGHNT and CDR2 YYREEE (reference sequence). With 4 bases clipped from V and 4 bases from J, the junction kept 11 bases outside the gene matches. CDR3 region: CASSGGGQGLVNEKLFF. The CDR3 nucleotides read TGTGCCAGCAGCGGAGGGGGACAGGGTCTCGTTAATGAAAAACTGTTTTTT.